This T cell receptor (beta chain) was retrieved from a study of shared clonotypes between healthy human individuals. The assay was immunoSEQ multiplex PCR, and TCRdb's table has in-frame clones only and misses some. The repertoire holds about 2.3 million clones, with over 85% as singletons. This CDR3 contains 14 residues. V lost 6 bases, J lost 5 bases, and 9 bases stayed unmatched. Germline V lookup: CDR1 SGDLS, CDR2 YYNGEE. Sequencing was performed on naive CD4+ T cells from PBMCs. Subset in this sample: CD45RA+ positively selected. The rearrangement links TRBV9 to TRBJ2-5; 8 bases agree with TRBD2. The clonotype comes from a man between 18 and 29 years old in good health. Some clones in this sample may be carry-over from other donors' samples. CDR3 region: CASNEGGRSETQYF. The CDR3 DNA is TGTGCCAGCAACGAAGGCGGGAGGTCGGAGACCCAGTACTTC. The full variable domain, in which reference TRBV9 and TRBJ2-5 provide the parts outside the CDR3, is DSGVTQTPKHLITATGQRVTLRCSPRSGDLSVYWYQQSLDQGLQFLIQYYNGEERAKGNILERFSAQQFPDLHSELNLSSLELGDSALYFCASNEGGRSETQYFGPGTRLLVL.